This TCR beta chain stems from a study of cytomegalovirus exposure and HLA in healthy donors. Study-level background: When 350 to 400 donors were genotyped, approximately 81% of them were found to fall in the Caucasian-associated ancestry cluster. Study-wide results and limits: Analyses of presence and absence presupposed an approximately uniform sequencing depth across donors. The likely origin of a cluster of highly shared sequence variants was a sequencing artifact.

The PCR employed 60 Vbeta primers together with 13 Jbeta primers. As processed by the authors: Among the unique TCR beta chains that a later analysis counted, about 84 million in all, about 10 million were shared. Sequencing was performed with immunoSEQ multiplex PCR; in TCRdb, only in-frame clones are kept and a portion is missing. V, J and clone size are those of that table, while D and trimming were read from the DNA. There are about 120,000 clones in the sample; more than 75% occur only once, and 12% lies in the top ten. Points on this clone: Its specificity is not known.

The source is a woman between 40 and 55 years old in good health and CMV-seropositive. The sample consisted of PBMCs.

The CDR3 DNA reads as TGTGCCAGCAGTGTCAACAGGCCCTCCACCGGGGAGCTGTTTTTT. Its translation: CASSVNRPSTGELFF. This sequence joins TRBV6-1 and TRBJ2-2, with D maybe TRBD1 (5 bases). Trimming left V 4 bases short and J 4 bases short, with 13 bases between. The CDR3 is 15 amino acids. Germline lookup yields CDR1 MNHNS and CDR2 SASEGT.